The 30 T cell receptor beta chains in this list originate from one sample, sequenced in a study of CD8 T cells in ankylosing spondylitis. The study's findings and limits: Characteristic, it appeared, of ankylosing spondylitis blood was a TCR beta motif of eight or nine highly homologous variants.

Each CDR3 protein gets one entry after TCRdb re-called the 5' RACE reads with MiXCR. The table records approximately 300,000 distinct CDR3 sequences, roughly 8% of them present only once. These TCRs are of unknown antigen specificity. Sequencing was done on a sample of blood, either unsorted or a sorted T cell fraction (not recorded which). These receptors were taken from a male donor with ankylosing spondylitis.

The CDR3 protein is CASSLGQGTFF. CDR3 sequence (DNA): TGTGCCAGCAGTTTGGGACAGGGAACTTTCTTT. The V gene is TRBV6-2 or TRBV6-3, the J gene TRBJ1-1, with 9 positions matching TRBD1. V shed 4 bases, J shed 12 bases, and the junction held 3 bases outside the gene matches. This CDR3 region has 11 residues. CDR1 and CDR2 from the germline V gene are MNHEY and SVGEGT.

This clonotype was seen more than once but under ten times. V is TRBV4-2 and J is TRBJ2-7; TRBD2 matches 7 bases. Germline lookup yields CDR1 LGHNA and CDR2 YNFKEQ. The CDR3 length is 16 residues. The trim removed 1 base at V and 4 bases at J, leaving 10 bases unmatched. The CDR3 coding sequence is TGTGCCAGCAGCCAAGGGTATAGCGGGTGGGAGTACGAGCAGTACTTC. Encoded protein: CASSQGYSGWEYEQYF.

This clonotype was detected many times. V gene TRBV10-3 combines with J gene TRBJ2-1; no reliable D call. CDR1 ENHRY and CDR2 SYGVKD come from the germline V gene. Trimming cost V 2 bases and J 0 bases, with 5 bases left between them. This CDR3 spans 14 amino acids. The CDR3 region is CAISEPSSYNEQFF. In DNA form, the CDR3 reads TGTGCCATCAGTGAGCCCAGCTCCTACAATGAGCAGTTCTTC.

This clonotype was detected ten times or more. The J gene is TRBJ2-3, the V gene TRBV20-1; tentatively, D is TRBD2 (5 bases). This CDR3 comprises 12 residues. CDR1 and CDR2 (germline): DFQATT, SNEGSKA (reference sequence). V was pared by 4 bases and J by 2 bases, with 7 bases between. CDR3 in DNA: TGCAGTGCTATGCGGGTCACAGATACGCAGTATTTT. Translated, it gives CSAMRVTDTQYF.

This clonotype appeared a few times. This chain links TRBV6-4 with TRBJ2-1; D ambiguous. Germline V gives CDR1 MRHNA, CDR2 SNTAGT. Trimming stripped 6 bases from V and 5 bases from J, with 14 bases between. The CDR3 has 14 residues. CDR3 loop: CASSADLGHNEQFF. Here the CDR3 DNA reads TGTGCCAGCAGCGCTGACTTGGGCCACAATGAGCAGTTCTTC.

This clonotype was recorded many times. This chain joins TRBV6-5 and TRBJ2-1; the match to TRBD1 covers 7 bases. The length of the CDR3 is 12 residues. V lost 9 bases, J lost 6 bases, and 5 bases stayed unmatched. Germline CDR1 reads MNHEY; CDR2 reads SVGAGI. CDR3 in amino acids: CASHRGVNEQFF. Written as DNA, the CDR3 is TGTGCCAGTCACAGGGGCGTCAATGAGCAGTTCTTC.

V and J are TRBV7-9 and TRBJ2-1; 13 bases match TRBD2. Germline CDR1 is SEHNR and CDR2 is FQNEAQ (reference sequence). V lost 5 bases, J lost 7 bases, and 5 bases stayed unmatched. This CDR3 contains 15 residues. The CDR3 reads CASSTLAGGRNEQFF. CDR3 coding DNA: TGTGCCAGCAGCACACTAGCGGGAGGGCGGAATGAGCAGTTCTTC.

In this sample, this clonotype turned up many times. The chain carries TRBV7-8 and TRBJ2-1; D is unresolved. The CDR3 sequence is 12 residues long. V was shortened by 2 bases and J by 11 bases, with 10 bases between the two germline ends. Per germline, CDR1 SGHVS and CDR2 FQNEAQ. CDR3 loop: CASSLSYSKQFF. The CDR3 DNA sequence: TGTGCCAGCAGCTTAAGCTATTCGAAGCAGTTCTTC. Filled out from reference TRBV7-8 and TRBJ2-1, the complete variable domain reads GAGVSQSPRYKVAKRGQDVALRCDPISGHVSLFWYQQALGQGPEFLTYFQNEAQLDKSGLPSDRFFAERPEGSVSTLKIQRTQQEDSAVYLCASSLSYSKQFFGPGTRLTVL.

This clonotype showed up just a few times. CDR3 sequence: CAMGDSTGELFF. In nucleotides, the CDR3 is TGTGCCATGGGGGACAGTACCGGGGAGCTGTTTTTT. The rearrangement joins TRBV7-9 to TRBJ2-2; 7 nucleotides match TRBD1. From germline, CDR1 is SEHNR and CDR2 FQNEAQ (reference sequence). V gave up 10 bases and J gave up 5 bases; unmatched junction bases: 4. The CDR3 sequence is 12 residues long. The complete variable domain, with remaining parts taken from reference TRBV7-9 and TRBJ2-2, reads DTGVSQNPRHKITKRGQNVTFRCDPISEHNRLYWYRQTLGQGPEFLTYFQNEAQLEKSRLLSDRFSAERPKGSFSTLEIQRTEQGDSAMYLCAMGDSTGELFFGEGSRLTVL.

The J gene is TRBJ2-2, the V gene TRBV5-6, with 11 bases lining up with TRBD2. From germline, CDR1 is SGHDT and CDR2 YYEEEE. V gave up 2 bases and J gave up 5 bases; unmatched junction bases: 5. The CDR3 has 16 residues. The CDR3 region has the DNA TGTGCCAGCAGCTTCTTAGCGGGAGGGAGAACCGGGGAGCTGTTTTTT. It translates to CASSFLAGGRTGELFF.

This chain connects TRBV5-5 to TRBJ2-1, with 15 nucleotides matching TRBD2. The V gene end was trimmed by 3 bases and the J gene end by 8 bases; junction bases not matched to a gene: 3. The germline V gene has CDR1 SGHKS and CDR2 YYEKEE (reference sequence). CDR3 length equals 15 residues. The CDR3 reads CASSWGLAGGHEQFF. CDR3 DNA: TGTGCCAGCAGCTGGGGACTAGCGGGAGGCCATGAGCAGTTCTTC.

This clonotype was detected ten times or more. J is TRBJ2-2 and V is TRBV20-1, with unresolved D. The V end was cut by 4 bases, the J end by 4 bases, with 10 bases between. CDR3 size: 13 residues. CDR1 and CDR2 from the germline V gene are DFQATT and SNEGSKA (reference sequence). The DNA for the CDR3 is TGCAGTGCTACAACTACGATCACCGGGGAGCTGTTTTTT. Translation: CSATTTITGELFF.

The sample holds many counts of this clonotype. The chain carries TRBV27 and TRBJ2-1; a possible D gene is TRBD2 (6 bases). Germline CDR1 reads MNHEY; CDR2 reads SMNVEV (reference sequence). This CDR3 region has 14 residues. V lost 5 bases and J lost 6, with 14 bases in between. In DNA, the CDR3 is TGTGCCAGCAGTCCATGGGTGGAGGGCAATGAGCAGTTCTTC. This translates into CASSPWVEGNEQFF.

This clonotype was seen a handful of times. The chain recombines TRBV6-4 with TRBJ2-3; TRBD2 is a possible D gene (5 bases). The germline V and J ends were trimmed by 3 bases and 1 base, with 8 bases remaining between them. From germline, CDR1 is MRHNA and CDR2 SNTAGT. CDR3 size: 14 residues. The CDR3 loop is CASSEEAGTDTQYF. DNA for the CDR3: TGTGCCAGCAGTGAAGAAGCGGGCACAGATACGCAGTATTTT.

This clonotype occurred many times. J is TRBJ2-3 and V is TRBV3-1; no reliable D call. The CDR3 runs 15 residues. Germline V gives CDR1 LGHDT, CDR2 YNNKEL (reference sequence). V gave up 1 base and J gave up 2 bases, with 10 bases separating them. In nucleotides, the CDR3 is TGTGCCAGCAGCCAAGTTTTACGGTTCACAGATACGCAGTATTTT. It yields the protein CASSQVLRFTDTQYF.

This clonotype was picked up many times. This sequence joins TRBV7-8 and TRBJ2-1; tentative D call: TRBD1 (5 bases). The CDR3 is 15 amino acids. The germline V gene has CDR1 SGHVS and CDR2 FQNEAQ. V was cut by 2 bases and J by 4 bases, with 12 bases left in between. The CDR3 DNA follows: TGTGCCAGCAGCTTACTACAGGAGATTTACAATGAGCAGTTCTTC. Its protein is CASSLLQEIYNEQFF.

This clonotype was counted only a few times. The chain couples TRBV6-2 or TRBV6-3 to TRBJ2-3; TRBD1 agrees at 8 bases. Germline CDR1 MNHEY, CDR2 SVGEGT. This CDR3 contains 14 residues. Germline trimming cut 7 bases from V and 3 bases from J; bases unmatched to any gene: 6. In nucleotides, the CDR3 is TGTGCCAGCATCGGCCGGGACAGGACAGATACGCAGTATTTT. Its translation is CASIGRDRTDTQYF.

This clonotype was counted ten times or more. The rearrangement uses TRBV20-1 and TRBJ2-3; D is ambiguous. Germline values: CDR1 DFQATT, CDR2 SNEGSKA (reference sequence). V lost 4 bases and J 3 bases, leaving 14 bases between the germline ends. This CDR3 comprises 14 residues. For the CDR3, the DNA is TGCAGTGCTATAAGCAACCTCCTTACAGATACGCAGTATTTT. Protein: CSAISNLLTDTQYF.

V and J are TRBV12-3 or TRBV12-4 and TRBJ2-2; the D is unclear. V lost 6 bases and J 5 bases, leaving 7 bases between the germline ends. This CDR3 has 12 amino acids. CDR3 loop: CASSTDTGELFF. For the CDR3, the DNA is TGTGCCAGCAGCACTGATACCGGGGAGCTGTTTTTT.

The chain carries TRBV4-1 and TRBJ2-1; a possible D gene is TRBD2 (6 bases). The CDR3 covers 13 residues. CDR1 is MGHRA and CDR2 is YSYEKL in the germline V gene. V lost 4 bases, J lost 8 bases, and 12 bases lay in between. CDR3 protein: CASSLGGLDEQFF. CDR3 nucleotide sequence: TGCGCCAGCAGCCTTGGAGGGCTCGATGAGCAGTTCTTC.

This clonotype was seen at least ten times. The rearrangement uses TRBV20-1 and TRBJ2-7; D may be TRBD1 (6 bases). The CDR3 length is 15 residues. The V end was cut by 4 bases, the J end by 2 bases, with 18 bases between. In germline, CDR1 is DFQATT, CDR2 SNEGSKA (reference sequence). CDR3 sequence reads: CSAKPQMDRAYEQYF. CDR3 nucleotides: TGCAGTGCTAAGCCTCAGATGGACAGAGCCTACGAGCAGTACTTC.

To note about this clonotype: A read error may explain this, as a much larger clone is one base away. Because it lacks the conserved phenylalanine or tryptophan at the end, this CDR3 is likely a read error. This rearrangement joins TRBV5-1 to TRBJ2-5; D gene ambiguous. The germline CDR1 and CDR2 sequences are SGHRS and YFSETQ. The CDR3 contains 12 residues. V lost 7 bases and J lost 5, with 12 bases in between. DNA of the CDR3: TGCGCCAGCCGGACGGAGACGGAGACCCAGTACTAC. It translates to CASRTETETQYY.

The chain links TRBV5-1 to TRBJ2-5, with D perhaps being TRBD1 or TRBD2 (5 bases each). CDR1 and CDR2 (germline): SGHRS, YFSETQ. This CDR3 is built from 14 residues. The V and J ends lost 0 bases and 7 bases respectively, with 13 bases between them. The CDR3 coding sequence is TGCGCCAGCAGCTTGGCCGCCAGGGACGGGACCCAGTACTTC. It yields the protein CASSLAARDGTQYF.

This clonotype was seen a handful of times. The rearrangement uses TRBV27 and TRBJ2-5; no reliable D call. The germline V gene has CDR1 MNHEY and CDR2 SMNVEV (reference sequence). The CDR3 has 14 amino acids. The V end lost 3 bases, the J end lost 4 bases, and 12 bases lay between the germline ends. The CDR3 nucleotides read TGTGCCAGCAGTTTTGCGGCCCTCGGAGAGACCCAGTACTTC. Translation gives CASSFAALGETQYF.

The CDR3 is CASSITPDSVYGYTF. The CDR3 DNA follows: TGTGCCAGCAGCATAACCCCGGACAGCGTCTATGGCTACACCTTC. This chain uses TRBV27 with TRBJ1-2; D is possibly TRBD1 (6 bases). Germline V gene lookup returns CDR1 MNHEY and CDR2 SMNVEV (reference sequence). Trimming pared 6 bases from V and 4 bases from J, leaving 18 bases between. The CDR3 has 15 amino acids.

Ten or more counts support this clonotype. The V and J genes are TRBV7-9 and TRBJ2-2; tentative D call: TRBD2 (5 bases). CDR1 is SEHNR, CDR2 FQNEAQ, per germline (reference sequence). The length of the CDR3 is 14 residues. V was shortened by 5 bases and J by 1 base, with 8 bases between the two germline ends. This chain's CDR3 is CASSPSGNTGELFF. CDR3 DNA: TGTGCCAGCAGCCCGAGCGGGAACACCGGGGAGCTGTTTTTT.

This chain joins TRBV11-1 and TRBJ2-1, with a tentative D call TRBD2 (7 bases). This CDR3 comprises 19 residues. Germline assignment: CDR1 SGHAT and CDR2 FQDESV (reference sequence). V lost 4 bases and J 0 bases, leaving 22 bases between the germline ends. CDR3 nucleotide sequence: TGTGCCAGCAGCTCCCTAGGGGGGGGCGTGTTGGGCTCCTACAATGAGCAGTTCTTC. Translated: CASSSLGGGVLGSYNEQFF.

The chain uses TRBV9 and TRBJ2-1; 12 nucleotides line up with TRBD2. Germline assignment: CDR1 SGDLS and CDR2 YYNGEE. This CDR3 has 20 amino acids. The V and J ends lost 2 bases and 6 bases, in that order; junction bases with no gene match: 18. The CDR3 region is CASSVALLLAGGPDRNEQFF. DNA of the CDR3: TGTGCCAGCAGCGTGGCCCTGTTACTAGCGGGAGGACCCGACCGCAATGAGCAGTTCTTC.

This clonotype was seen a few times. The genes are TRBV4-3 and TRBJ1-2; perhaps TRBD1 as D (5 bases). The V end was cut by 3 bases, the J end by 0 bases, with 11 bases between. Germline lookup yields CDR1 LGHNA and CDR2 YSLEER. The CDR3 is 15 amino acids. CDR3 region: CASSQTTVTNYGYTF. The CDR3 region has the DNA TGCGCCAGCAGCCAGACGACAGTCACTAACTATGGCTACACCTTC.

This clonotype has a count of ten or more. The chain uses TRBV28 and TRBJ1-6; D is unresolved. CDR3 length equals 14 residues. Germline lookup yields CDR1 MDHEN and CDR2 SYDVKM. Trimming removed 10 bases from V and 0 bases from J, with 10 bases in between. The CDR3 nucleotides are TGTGCCATCTCAGTGAGCTCCTATAATTCACCCCTCCACTTT. It yields the protein CAISVSSYNSPLHF. Drawing the rest from reference TRBV28 and TRBJ1-6, the complete variable domain is DVKVTQSSRYLVKRTGEKVFLECVQDMDHENMFWYRQDPGLGLRLIYFSYDVKMKEKGDIPEGYSVSREKKERFSLILESASTNQTSMYLCAISVSSYNSPLHFGNGTRLTVT.